Following are 18 T cell receptor beta chains from one sample sequenced in a study of blood T cell repertoires in COVID-19. The assay was immunoSEQ multiplex PCR, and TCRdb's table has in-frame clones only and misses some. The sample consists of about 140,000 clones, around 73% of them appearing once. Sequencing was done on a sample of peripheral blood. The receptors shown here come from a woman in her forties or fifties with active or convalescent COVID-19.

The rearrangement uses TRBV7-6 and TRBJ1-1; D remains ambiguous. Germline assignment: CDR1 SGHVS and CDR2 FNYEAQ. The CDR3 covers 13 residues. V shed 4 bases and J shed 3 bases, with 9 bases lying between them. The CDR3 is CASSSNRHTEAFF. The CDR3 region has the DNA TGTGCCAGCAGCTCAAACAGACACACTGAAGCTTTCTTT.

This clone appeared a single time. The chain links TRBV6-2 or TRBV6-3 to TRBJ1-1; perhaps TRBD1 as D (6 bases). V lost 5 bases to trimming and J lost 5 bases, with 9 bases between them. In germline, CDR1 is MNHEY, CDR2 SVGEGT. The CDR3 extends over 12 amino acids. CDR3 DNA: TGTGCCAGCAGTCCCGGGACAACTGAAGCTTTCTTT. It codes for CASSPGTTEAFF.

The chain carries TRBV2 and TRBJ2-7; D might be TRBD2 (7 bases). Germline V gene sequence: CDR1 SNHLY, CDR2 FYNNEI. Between the trimmed V and J ends, which lost 2 bases and 3 bases, there was a span of 14 bases. The CDR3 loop spans 15 amino acids. The CDR3 here is CASSEFGGLIYEQYF. The DNA of the CDR3 is TGTGCCAGCAGTGAATTCGGGGGGCTTATCTACGAGCAGTACTTC.

The rearrangement uses TRBV29-1 and TRBJ2-5, with 10 bases fitting TRBD2. The CDR3 loop spans 14 amino acids. Trimming removed 3 bases from V and 4 bases from J; junction bases left unmatched: 5. The germline gives CDR1 SQVTM, CDR2 ANQGSEA. The CDR3 DNA follows: TGCAGCGTTGAGGTTAGCGGGGGGACAGAGACCCAGTACTTC. Its translation: CSVEVSGGTETQYF. Filled out from reference TRBV29-1 and TRBJ2-5, the complete variable domain reads SAVISQKPSRDICQRGTSLTIQCQVDSQVTMMFWYRQQPGQSLTLIATANQGSEATYESGFVIDKFPISRPNLTFSTLTVSNMSPEDSSIYLCSVEVSGGTETQYFGPGTRLLVL.

The chain is built from TRBV6-2 or TRBV6-3 and TRBJ2-7, with D perhaps matching TRBD1 (6 bases). Germline V gene sequence: CDR1 MNHEY, CDR2 SVGEGT. V was pared by 2 bases and J by 0 bases, with 14 bases between. The length of the CDR3 is 16 residues. DNA for the CDR3: TGTGCCAGCAGTTACATGGGGGCCCAATCCTCCTACGAGCAGTACTTC. This gives the protein CASSYMGAQSSYEQYF.

In this sample, this clone turned up a few times. V gene TRBV2 combines with J gene TRBJ2-1, with 10 bases that match TRBD2. This CDR3 contains 16 residues. Germline V CDR1 and CDR2: SNHLY, FYNNEI. V dropped 2 bases and J dropped 7; count of bases not matched to a gene: 8. CDR3 DNA: TGTGCCAGCAGTGAATTGAGCGGGGGGGGCCGTAATGAGCAGTTCTTC. Protein: CASSELSGGGRNEQFF.

This chain connects TRBV7-9 to TRBJ1-2; 9 bases match TRBD1. Losses at the gene ends were 1 base for V and 1 base for J; bases not matched to a gene: 4. Germline CDR1 reads SEHNR; CDR2 reads FQNEAQ (reference sequence). This CDR3 is built from 16 residues. CDR3 residues: CASSLVDRGLNYGYTF. CDR3 DNA sequence: TGTGCCAGCAGCTTAGTGGACAGGGGACTTAACTATGGCTACACCTTC. The entire variable domain, with the rest obtained from reference TRBV7-9 and TRBJ1-2, is as follows: DTGVSQNPRHKITKRGQNVTFRCDPISEHNRLYWYRQTLGQGPEFLTYFQNEAQLEKSRLLSDRFSAERPKGSFSTLEIQRTEQGDSAMYLCASSLVDRGLNYGYTFGSGTRLTVV.

The rearrangement joins TRBV5-1 to TRBJ2-3; no definite D call. CDR1 is SGHRS, CDR2 YFSETQ, per germline. The CDR3 consists of 12 residues. V lost 3 bases and J lost 10, with 12 bases in between. CDR3 in DNA: TGCGCCAGCAGCTCGCGCGGAATGGCGCAGTATTTT. It is translated as CASSSRGMAQYF.

The rearrangement uses TRBV3-1 (or the pseudogene TRBV3-2) and TRBJ2-5; possibly TRBD2 for D (5 bases). Germline V lookup: CDR1 LGHDT, CDR2 YNNKEL (reference sequence). V lost 3 bases and J 1 base, leaving 9 bases between the germline ends. CDR3 length: 14 amino acids. This CDR3 reads CASSQRAVQETQYF. Written as DNA, the CDR3 is TGTGCCAGCAGCCAGAGGGCAGTCCAAGAGACCCAGTACTTC.

The V gene is TRBV15, the J gene TRBJ1-5, with D tentatively TRBD1 (5 bases). The CDR3 totals 13 residues. Per the germline V gene, CDR1 is LNHNV and CDR2 is YYDKDF (reference sequence). With 2 bases removed from V and 5 bases from J, the gap between germline ends came to 7 bases. Here the CDR3 DNA reads TGTGCCACCAGCAGACAAGGGGATCAGCCCCAGCATTTT. Residues: CATSRQGDQPQHF.

This chain links TRBV5-1 with TRBJ2-1, with 8 bases that match TRBD2. Germline V gene sequence: CDR1 SGHRS, CDR2 YFSETQ. V trimming: 2 bases; J trimming: 4 bases; junction bases outside the gene matches: 5. This CDR3 is 15 amino acids long. The CDR3, as DNA: TGCGCCAGCAGCTTAGCGGGGGCGGATTACAATGAGCAGTTCTTC. As protein: CASSLAGADYNEQFF.

This clone was detected once. CDR3 coding DNA: TGCGCCAGCAGCTGGCAAGGGGGCGGCACTGAAGCTTTCTTT. Translating gives CASSWQGGGTEAFF. The rearrangement links TRBV5-1 to TRBJ1-1; TRBD1 agrees at 7 bases. The CDR3 consists of 14 residues. Germline V gene lookup returns CDR1 SGHRS and CDR2 YFSETQ. J was trimmed by 4 bases and V by 3 bases; bases with no gene match: 6. Combining the CDR3 with reference TRBV5-1 and TRBJ1-1 gives the whole variable domain KAGVTQTPRYLIKTRGQQVTLSCSPISGHRSVSWYQQTPGQGLQFLFEYFSETQRNKGNFPGRFSGRQFSNSRSEMNVSTLELGDSALYLCASSWQGGGTEAFFGQGTRLTVV.

This clone has just one count. The chain is built from TRBV3-1 (or the pseudogene TRBV3-2) and TRBJ2-2, with 7 bases that match TRBD2. J was trimmed by 4 bases and V by 4 bases; bases with no gene match: 6. From germline, CDR1 is LGHDT and CDR2 YNNKEL (reference sequence). The length of the CDR3 is 15 residues. Written as DNA, the CDR3 is TGTGCCAGCAGCCGCCGGACTAGTGTCACCGGGGAGCTGTTTTTT. This codes for CASSRRTSVTGELFF.

The chain combines TRBV28 with TRBJ2-7; TRBD2 aligns across 7 bases. CDR3 length: 18 residues. J lost 4 bases, V lost 2 bases, and 17 bases had no gene match. Germline-derived CDR1 and CDR2 are MDHEN and SYDVKM. CDR3 in DNA: TGTGCCAGCAGTTTACTTTGGCCGGAGCCCGGGGGGAGGTACGAGCAGTACTTC. Its translation is CASSLLWPEPGGRYEQYF. The full variable domain, in which reference TRBV28 and TRBJ2-7 provide the parts outside the CDR3, is DVKVTQSSRYLVKRTGEKVFLECVQDMDHENMFWYRQDPGLGLRLIYFSYDVKMKEKGDIPEGYSVSREKKERFSLILESASTNQTSMYLCASSLLWPEPGGRYEQYFGPGTRLTVT.

The V call is TRBV28, the J call TRBJ1-4, with unresolved D. This CDR3 is 14 amino acids long. Germline V gives CDR1 MDHEN, CDR2 SYDVKM. Trimming took off 11 bases at V and 7 bases at J, with 20 bases between the two ends. The CDR3 DNA is TGTGCCGGCAAGGGTGTCGGGAATAGTGAAAAACTGTTTTTT. Translated: CAGKGVGNSEKLFF.

This sequence joins TRBV19 and TRBJ1-1, with a tentative D call TRBD1 (5 bases). Between the trimmed V and J ends, which lost 5 bases and 8 bases, there was a span of 12 bases. The germline gives CDR1 LNHDA, CDR2 SQIVND (reference sequence). This CDR3 spans 12 amino acids. The CDR3 nucleotides are TGTGCCAGTAGTCGACAGCGTGACGAAGCTTTCTTT. Encoded protein: CASSRQRDEAFF.

The chain employs TRBV15 and TRBJ2-1, with 12 positions matching TRBD2. Germline V gene data show CDR1 as LNHNV and CDR2 as YYDKDF (reference sequence). This CDR3 comprises 17 residues. V lost 5 bases, J lost 5 bases, and 10 bases stayed unmatched. CDR3 bases: TGTGCCACCAGCCAACGCCGACTAGCGGGGGCCCACAATGAGCAGTTCTTC. Protein: CATSQRRLAGAHNEQFF.

This clone is a singleton in its sample. The chain employs TRBV7-8 and TRBJ1-5; D gene uncertain. Between the trimmed V and J ends, which lost 5 bases and 3 bases, there was a span of 11 bases. This CDR3 has 14 amino acids. CDR1 and CDR2 (germline): SGHVS, FQNEAQ. Written as DNA, the CDR3 is TGTGCCAGCAGCCCTAGTTCCGTCAATCAGCCCCAGCATTTT. It encodes CASSPSSVNQPQHF.